This note documents a single TCR beta chain sequence. This record comes from a study of T cell responses to AZD1222 COVID-19 vaccine. Trimming cost V 7 bases and J 0 bases, with 10 bases left between them. This CDR3 contains 15 residues. Looked up from germline, CDR1 is SNHLY and CDR2 is FYNNEI. This table comes from immunoSEQ multiplex PCR, and its TCRdb copy is limited to in-frame clones, with some not included. The sample records more than 150,000 clones, 85% to 90% being singletons. The source of this sequence is an adult in good health. This material consisted of peripheral blood, taken on day 0 of AZD1222 vaccination. The V gene is TRBV2, the J gene TRBJ1-6; D might be TRBD1 (6 bases). The CDR3 is CASKGESSYNSPLHF. The CDR3 nucleotides are TGTGCCAGCAAGGGGGAAAGCTCCTATAATTCACCCCTCCACTTT.